One T cell receptor (beta chain) is described in this entry. The antigen is undetermined. This record comes from a study of molecular identifiers for immune sequencing clone quantification. General study findings and limits: In naive cells, under 1% of molecules belonged to clones above 20 RNA copies, against over 97% in effector cells.

This CDR3 contains 16 residues. The germline gives CDR1 GTSNPN, CDR2 SVGIG (reference sequence). J lost 1 base, V lost 0 bases, and 8 bases had no gene match. MiXCR, applied by TCRdb to the PCR reads, yields one record per CDR3 protein. The repertoire holds around 470,000 distinct CDR3 sequences, around 23% seen once, with around 0.78% in the top ten. This clonotype was sampled from a human donor in good health. Some libraries in this study had Jurkat cell RNA spiked in. The J gene is TRBJ2-5, the V gene TRBV30, with TRBD2 identical over 7 bases. Specimen: naive CD8+ T cells from blood, with Jurkat cell RNA spiked in. As for subset: FACS-sorted CD8+CD4-CCR7+CD45RA+ naive T cells. As DNA, the CDR3 is TGTGCCTGGAGTGTACGTGGCGGGGGTCCCCAAGAGACCCAGTACTTC. This sequence encodes CAWSVRGGGPQETQYF.